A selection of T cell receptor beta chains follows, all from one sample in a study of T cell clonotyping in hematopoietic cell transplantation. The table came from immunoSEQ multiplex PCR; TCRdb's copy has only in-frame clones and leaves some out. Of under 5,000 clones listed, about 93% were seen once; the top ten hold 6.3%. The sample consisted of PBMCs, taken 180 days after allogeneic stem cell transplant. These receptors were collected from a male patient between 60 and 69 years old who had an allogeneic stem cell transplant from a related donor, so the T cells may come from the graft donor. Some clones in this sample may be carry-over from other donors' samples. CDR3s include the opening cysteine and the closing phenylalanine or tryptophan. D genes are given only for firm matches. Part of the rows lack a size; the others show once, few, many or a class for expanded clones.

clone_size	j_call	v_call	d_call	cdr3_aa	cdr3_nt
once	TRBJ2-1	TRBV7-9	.	CASSLVEVRNEQFF	TGTGCCAGCAGCTTAGTGGAGGTCAGGAATGAGCAGTTCTTC
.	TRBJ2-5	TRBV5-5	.	CASSLDDRRQETQYF	TGTGCCAGCAGCTTGGACGACCGAAGACAAGAGACCCAGTACTTC
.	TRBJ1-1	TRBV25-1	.	CASRGSEGENTEAFF	TGTGCCAGCAGGGGGTCAGAAGGAGAGAACACTGAAGCTTTCTTT
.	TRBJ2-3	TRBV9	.	CASSVRGPTDTQYF	TGTGCCAGCAGCGTAAGGGGACCAACAGATACGCAGTATTTT
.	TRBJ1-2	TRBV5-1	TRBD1	CASSSGSEGAYDGYTF	TGCGCCAGCAGCTCAGGGTCGGAGGGGGCGTATGATGGCTACACCTTC
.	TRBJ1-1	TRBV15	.	CATSRDRGGWAEAFF	TGTGCCACCAGCAGAGATCGTGGGGGGTGGGCTGAAGCTTTCTTT
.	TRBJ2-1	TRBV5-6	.	CASSLEGTHNEQFF	TGTGCCAGCAGCTTGGAGGGGACCCACAATGAGCAGTTCTTC
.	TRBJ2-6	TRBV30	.	CAWSVTGSSSGANVLTF	TGTGCCTGGAGTGTAACGGGGTCAAGCTCTGGGGCCAACGTCCTGACTTTC
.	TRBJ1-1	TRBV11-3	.	CASSLGRNTEAFF	TGTGCCAGCAGCTTAGGGAGAAACACTGAAGCTTTCTTT
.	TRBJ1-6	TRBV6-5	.	CASRVISSYNSPLHF	TGTGCCAGCAGGGTGATCAGCTCCTATAATTCACCCCTCCACTTT
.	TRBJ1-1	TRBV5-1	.	CASSLTGRRPNTEAFF	TGCGCCAGCAGCTTGACCGGACGGCGCCCGAACACTGAAGCTTTCTTT
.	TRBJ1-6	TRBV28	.	CASTLGTENSPLHF	TGTGCCAGCACCTTGGGGACGGAGAATTCACCCCTCCACTTT
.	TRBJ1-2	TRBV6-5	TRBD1	CASRTGGTYGYTF	TGTGCCAGCAGGACAGGGGGGACCTATGGCTACACCTTC
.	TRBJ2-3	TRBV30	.	CAWRQGPDTQYF	TGTGCCTGGAGACAGGGTCCAGATACGCAGTATTTT
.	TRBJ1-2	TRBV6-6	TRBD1	CASSYSTGPYTF	TGTGCCAGCAGTTACTCGACAGGGCCCTACACCTTC
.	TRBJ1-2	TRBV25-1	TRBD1	CASSEAGGYGYTF	TGTGCCAGCAGTGAAGCAGGGGGCTATGGCTACACCTTC
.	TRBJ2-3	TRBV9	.	CASSRLGGPDTQYF	TGTGCCAGCAGCCGCCTAGGGGGGCCAGATACGCAGTATTTT
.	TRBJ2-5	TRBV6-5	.	CASSYSYGDQETQYF	TGTGCCAGCAGTTACTCGTACGGAGACCAAGAGACCCAGTACTTC
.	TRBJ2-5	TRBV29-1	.	CSVSQGRETQYF	TGCAGCGTTTCACAGGGAAGGGAGACCCAGTACTTC
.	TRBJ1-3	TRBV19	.	CASSTQGTAEGNTIYF	TGTGCCAGTAGTACCCAGGGGACTGCGGAAGGAAACACCATATATTTT
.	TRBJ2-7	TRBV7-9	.	CASIPRGGGDYEQYF	TGTGCCAGCATCCCAAGAGGGGGAGGGGACTACGAGCAGTACTTC
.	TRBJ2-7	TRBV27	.	CASSLVRSAYEQYF	TGTGCCAGCAGTTTAGTCAGGTCCGCCTACGAGCAGTACTTC
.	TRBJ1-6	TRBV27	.	CASTSGAYNSPLHF	TGTGCCAGCACGTCTGGCGCCTATAATTCACCCCTCCACTTT
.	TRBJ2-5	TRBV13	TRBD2	CASSQTSGGPGETQYF	TGTGCCAGCAGCCAAACTAGCGGGGGGCCGGGGGAGACCCAGTACTTC
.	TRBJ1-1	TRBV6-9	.	CASSPPWGNTEAFF	TGTGCCAGCAGCCCTCCGTGGGGAAACACTGAAGCTTTCTTT
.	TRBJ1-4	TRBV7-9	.	CASSLVRVGEKLFF	TGTGCCAGCAGCTTAGTCAGGGTCGGTGAAAAACTGTTTTTT
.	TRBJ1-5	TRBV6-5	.	CASRRGLSNQPQHF	TGTGCCAGCAGAAGGGGATTAAGCAATCAGCCCCAGCATTTT
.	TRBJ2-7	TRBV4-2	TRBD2	CASSPRREFYEQYF	TGTGCCAGCAGCCCCAGGCGGGAGTTCTACGAGCAGTACTTC
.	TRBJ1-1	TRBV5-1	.	CASSQPGEMNTEAFF	TGCGCCAGCAGCCAACCGGGGGAGATGAACACTGAAGCTTTCTTT
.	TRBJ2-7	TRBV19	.	CASRPSRGRGNEQYF	TGTGCCAGTAGACCCAGTCGGGGGCGCGGGAACGAGCAGTACTTC
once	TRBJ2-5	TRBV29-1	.	CSVVGQETQYF	TGCAGCGTTGTCGGTCAAGAGACCCAGTACTTC
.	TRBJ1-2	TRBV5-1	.	CASSLLDPYGYTF	TGCGCCAGCAGCTTGTTAGATCCCTATGGCTACACCTTC
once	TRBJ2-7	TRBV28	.	CASSSQGEQYF	TGTGCCAGCAGTTCTCAGGGCGAGCAGTACTTC
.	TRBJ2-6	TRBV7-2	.	CASTRDSGANVLTF	TGTGCCAGCACCCGGGACTCTGGGGCCAACGTCCTGACTTTC
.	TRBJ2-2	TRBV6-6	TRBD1	CASSYIQGAFTGELFF	TGTGCCAGCAGTTACATTCAGGGGGCTTTCACCGGGGAGCTGTTTTTT
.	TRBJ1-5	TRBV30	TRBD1	CAWDTGAGQPQHF	TGTGCCTGGGATACAGGGGCCGGGCAGCCCCAGCATTTT
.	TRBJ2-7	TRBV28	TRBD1	CASSPYKGTVDTYEQYF	TGTGCCAGCAGTCCTTATAAGGGGACAGTCGATACCTACGAGCAGTACTTC
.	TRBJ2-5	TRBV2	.	CASSEAPSSDRDGGTQYF	TGTGCCAGCAGTGAAGCGCCCTCTAGCGACAGGGACGGTGGGACCCAGTACTTC
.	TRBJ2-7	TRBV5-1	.	CASSLEGGAYEQYF	TGCGCCAGCAGCTTGGAAGGGGGGGCCTACGAGCAGTACTTC
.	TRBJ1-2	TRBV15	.	CATSREEGDGYTF	TGTGCCACCAGCAGAGAGGAGGGGGATGGCTACACCTTC
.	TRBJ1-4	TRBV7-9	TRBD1	CASSLVQGEEKLFF	TGTGCCAGCAGCTTAGTGCAGGGGGAAGAAAAACTGTTTTTT
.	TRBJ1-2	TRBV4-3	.	CASSQDLAGAGGYTF	TGCGCCAGCAGCCAAGACCTGGCGGGGGCTGGTGGCTACACCTTC
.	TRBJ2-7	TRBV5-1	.	CASSLFDRRNYEQYF	TGCGCCAGCAGCTTGTTCGACAGGAGGAACTACGAGCAGTACTTC
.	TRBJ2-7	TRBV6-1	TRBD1	CASSTSGTGPYEQYF	TGTGCCAGCAGTACCTCGGGGACAGGGCCATACGAGCAGTACTTC
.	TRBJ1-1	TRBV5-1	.	CASSIPVGGPNTEAFF	TGCGCCAGCAGCATTCCGGTCGGGGGGCCGAACACTGAAGCTTTCTTT
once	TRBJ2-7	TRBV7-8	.	CASSSWDKVYEQYF	TGTGCCAGCAGCTCTTGGGACAAGGTCTACGAGCAGTACTTC
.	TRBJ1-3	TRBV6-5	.	CASSDIRDGNTIYF	TGTGCCAGCAGTGATATCAGGGATGGAAACACCATATATTTT
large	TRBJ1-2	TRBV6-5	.	CASSYSGVGYTF	TGTGCCAGCAGTTACAGCGGGGTTGGCTACACCTTC
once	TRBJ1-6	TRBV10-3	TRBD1	CAISEPLGTDNTRLLHF	TGTGCCATCAGTGAGCCTTTAGGGACAGACAACACCCGCCTTCTCCACTTT
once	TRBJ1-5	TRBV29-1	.	CSVVPGFNQPQHF	TGCAGCGTTGTTCCAGGGTTCAATCAGCCCCAGCATTTT
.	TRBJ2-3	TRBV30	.	CAWSGTDTQYF	TGTGCCTGGAGTGGCACAGATACGCAGTATTTT
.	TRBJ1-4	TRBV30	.	CAWSGGTNEKLFF	TGTGCCTGGAGTGGGGGAACTAATGAAAAACTGTTTTTT
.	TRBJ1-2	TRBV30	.	CAWSGGIGYTF	TGTGCCTGGAGTGGGGGGATTGGCTACACCTTC
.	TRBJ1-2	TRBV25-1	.	CASSEVGFYF	TGTGCCAGCAGTGAAGTGGGCTTCTACTTC
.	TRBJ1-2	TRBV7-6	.	CASSPQGTANYGYTF	TGTGCCAGCAGCCCACAAGGGACGGCGAACTATGGCTACACCTTC
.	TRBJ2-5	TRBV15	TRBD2	CATRGLGLAGSETQYF	TGTGCCACCAGAGGTCTGGGGCTAGCGGGGTCAGAGACCCAGTACTTC
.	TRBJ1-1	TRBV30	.	CAHGGQQENTEAFF	TGTGCCCACGGGGGCCAGCAAGAGAACACTGAAGCTTTCTTT